Listed below are T cell receptor beta chains from one sample, sequenced in a study of cytomegalovirus exposure and HLA in healthy donors. Repertoires were generated with immunoSEQ multiplex PCR, while TCRdb's copy carries only in-frame clones and drops some. Of over 150,000 clones listed, 80% were seen once; the top ten hold 6% to 7.5%. The source material was PBMCs. All receptors come from a man aged 25-45 years in good health and CMV-seropositive. Each CDR3 is given with its conserved first and last residue. A D gene is named only where the DNA matches it firmly. Expanded clones are given a class, and other clones once, few, many or no size at all.

V gene	J gene	D gene	clone size	CDR3 protein	CDR3 DNA
TRBV18	TRBJ1-2	-	-	CASSPLVLGTSNYGYTF	TGTGCCAGCTCACCACTAGTTCTCGGGACTTCTAACTATGGCTACACCTTC
TRBV5-6	TRBJ2-3	-	-	CASSFVGGSLDTQYF	TGTGCCAGCAGCTTCGTCGGGGGTTCTTTAGATACGCAGTATTTT
TRBV4-3	TRBJ2-1	TRBD2	-	CASSLELAGQNEQFF	TGCGCCAGCAGCCTTGAGCTAGCGGGGCAAAATGAGCAGTTCTTC
TRBV19	TRBJ1-2	-	-	CASSTTAYGYTF	TGTGCCAGTAGTACGACAGCCTATGGCTACACCTTC
TRBV30	TRBJ2-2	TRBD1	-	CAWRETGTGETGELFF	TGTGCCTGGAGGGAGACCGGGACAGGGGAGACCGGGGAGCTGTTTTTT
TRBV4-1	TRBJ2-1	-	few	CASGGGGPTLRRSEQFF	TGCGCCAGCGGAGGAGGCGGGCCTACCCTCCGGAGGAGTGAGCAGTTCTTC
TRBV18	TRBJ1-1	-	-	CASSPYGDTEAFF	TGTGCCAGCTCACCCTACGGGGACACTGAAGCTTTCTTT
TRBV11-2	TRBJ2-5	TRBD2	once	CASSSRTSGGMKETQYF	TGTGCCAGCAGCTCCAGGACTAGCGGGGGTATGAAAGAGACCCAGTACTTC
TRBV7-9	TRBJ2-1	-	-	CASSPEGGHEQFF	TGTGCCAGCAGCCCCGAAGGTGGGCATGAGCAGTTCTTC
TRBV11-2	TRBJ2-7	-	-	CASSPPPQGYEQYF	TGTGCCAGCAGCCCGCCCCCCCAGGGTTACGAGCAGTACTTC
TRBV7-8	TRBJ2-2	-	-	CASFLTGELFF	TGTGCCAGCTTTCTTACCGGGGAGCTGTTTTTT
TRBV2	TRBJ1-5	TRBD1	few	CASSSTGAHQPQHF	TGTGCCAGCAGTTCGACAGGGGCCCATCAGCCCCAGCATTTT
TRBV6-4	TRBJ2-5	-	-	CASSDPTRQAQETQYF	TGTGCCAGCAGTGACCCCACTAGGCAGGCACAAGAGACCCAGTACTTC
TRBV6-6	TRBJ2-2	-	-	CASSSGVSGELFF	TGTGCCAGCAGTTCAGGGGTCTCCGGGGAGCTGTTTTTT
TRBV11-3	TRBJ2-3	-	-	CASSSEQGLTDTQYF	TGTGCCAGCAGCTCTGAACAGGGTTTAACAGATACGCAGTATTTT
TRBV6-4	TRBJ2-3	TRBD2	-	CASSDSAGESTDTQYF	TGTGCCAGCAGTGACTCGGCGGGGGAGAGCACAGATACGCAGTATTTT
TRBV6-1	TRBJ2-3	TRBD1	few	CASSWDRGSTDTQYF	TGTGCCAGCAGTTGGGACAGGGGTAGCACAGATACGCAGTATTTT
TRBV7-3	TRBJ2-3	-	-	CASSLLGGRTDTQYF	TGTGCCAGCAGCTTACTGGGTGGGAGGACAGATACGCAGTATTTT
TRBV5-1	TRBJ1-4	-	-	CASSQASGSTNEKLFF	TGCGCCAGCAGCCAGGCGTCCGGTTCAACTAATGAAAAACTGTTTTTT
TRBV28	TRBJ1-4	TRBD1	-	CASSIQTGAANEKLFF	TGTGCCAGCAGTATACAAACAGGGGCGGCTAATGAAAAACTGTTTTTT
TRBV10-1	TRBJ1-3	-	-	CASSGTFVQGNTIYF	TGCGCCAGCAGTGGCACCTTCGTACAGGGAAACACCATATATTTT
TRBV2	TRBJ2-5	TRBD1	few	CASRDRGETQYF	TGTGCCAGCAGAGACAGGGGCGAGACCCAGTACTTC
TRBV28	TRBJ1-3	-	-	CASSLPGRGNTIYF	TGTGCCAGCAGTTTGCCAGGCCGTGGAAACACCATATATTTT
TRBV27	TRBJ1-2	TRBD1	-	CASSATGTENYGYTF	TGTGCCAGCAGTGCCACCGGGACAGAGAACTATGGCTACACCTTC
TRBV4-2	TRBJ1-2	-	-	CASSQGAALHNYGYTF	TGTGCCAGCAGCCAAGGCGCCGCGCTGCACAACTATGGCTACACCTTC
TRBV27	TRBJ1-5	-	-	CASTPGVGNQPQHF	TGTGCCAGCACTCCGGGGGTGGGCAATCAGCCCCAGCATTTT
TRBV5-6	TRBJ2-7	TRBD1	-	CASSHDRGGIDEQYF	TGTGCCAGCAGCCACGACAGGGGCGGAATCGACGAGCAGTACTTC
TRBV5-1	TRBJ2-7	TRBD2	-	CASSQYPGGGYEQYF	TGCGCCAGCAGCCAGTACCCGGGAGGGGGGTACGAGCAGTACTTC
TRBV11-3	TRBJ2-5	-	-	CASSVHRLETQYF	TGTGCCAGCAGCGTTCACAGGCTAGAGACCCAGTACTTC
TRBV4-1	TRBJ2-3	-	-	CASSQVGSGSSTDTQYF	TGCGCCAGCAGCCAAGTAGGGTCAGGGTCTAGCACAGATACGCAGTATTTT
TRBV27	TRBJ2-7	-	-	CASSSGWDNPYEQYF	TGTGCCAGCAGTTCAGGCTGGGACAACCCCTACGAGCAGTACTTC
TRBV6-1	TRBJ1-3	TRBD1	-	CASSVNPGQGSGNTIYF	TGTGCCAGCAGTGTGAATCCGGGACAGGGCTCTGGAAACACCATATATTTT
TRBV30	TRBJ2-2	TRBD2	-	CAWSVHPLAEVGETGELFF	TGTGCCTGGAGTGTCCACCCACTAGCGGAGGTTGGAGAAACCGGGGAGCTGTTTTTT
TRBV5-4	TRBJ2-1	-	-	CASSLGGNPHNEQFF	TGTGCCAGCAGCTTGGGAGGGAACCCCCACAATGAGCAGTTCTTC
TRBV5-6	TRBJ2-7	-	-	CASSLLDYEQYF	TGTGCCAGCAGCTTGTTAGATTACGAGCAGTACTTC
TRBV6-6	TRBJ1-5	TRBD1	-	CASRSDRSNQPQHF	TGTGCCAGCAGATCGGACAGGAGCAATCAGCCCCAGCATTTT
TRBV5-4	TRBJ2-7	TRBD2	-	CASSFFAGTSGYEQYF	TGTGCCAGCAGCTTTTTTGCCGGGACTAGCGGGTACGAGCAGTACTTC
TRBV11-3	TRBJ2-7	-	-	CASSFNGLSYEQYF	TGTGCCAGCAGCTTTAACGGACTTTCCTACGAGCAGTACTTC
TRBV27	TRBJ2-7	TRBD1	-	CASSPHRQGLQAYEQYF	TGTGCCAGCAGTCCCCACCGACAGGGGCTCCAAGCCTACGAGCAGTACTTC
TRBV14	TRBJ2-7	-	-	CASSRAGREQYF	TGTGCCAGCAGCCGCGCAGGTCGCGAGCAGTACTTC
TRBV6-6	TRBJ2-3	-	-	CASSYSRDSTDTQYF	TGTGCCAGCAGTTACTCGAGAGACTCCACAGATACGCAGTATTTT
TRBV5-1	TRBJ1-2	-	once	CASSLDPGAMYYGYTF	TGCGCCAGCAGCTTGGATCCAGGGGCGATGTACTATGGCTACACCTTC
TRBV11-3	TRBJ1-6	TRBD1	once	CASSLKGARNSPLHF	TGTGCCAGCAGCTTAAAGGGGGCGAGGAATTCACCCCTCCACTTT
TRBV19	TRBJ2-7	TRBD1	-	CASRPDRGPFF	TGTGCCAGTAGGCCGGACAGGGGGCCGTTCTTC
TRBV29-1	TRBJ2-7	-	-	CSGSRDSLGEQYF	TGCAGCGGGAGCAGGGACTCCCTAGGCGAGCAGTACTTC
TRBV28	TRBJ1-2	-	-	CASSPPAYRVSYYGYTF	TGTGCCAGCAGCCCGCCCGCTTACAGGGTTTCCTACTATGGCTACACCTTC
TRBV2	TRBJ1-5	-	-	CASWDTISNQPQHF	TGTGCCAGCTGGGACACTATTAGCAATCAGCCCCAGCATTTT
TRBV27	TRBJ1-1	-	-	CASSRGAGTEAFF	TGTGCCAGCAGTCGGGGGGCGGGGACTGAAGCTTTCTTT
TRBV5-1	TRBJ1-1	-	-	CASSLAEGGDTEAFF	TGCGCCAGCAGCTTGGCCGAGGGGGGGGACACTGAAGCTTTCTTT
TRBV30	TRBJ2-7	-	-	CAWSESSEGPYEQYF	TGTGCCTGGAGCGAATCCTCGGAGGGTCCCTACGAGCAGTACTTC
TRBV4-3	TRBJ1-5	-	few	CASSQDKTESNQPQHF	TGCGCCAGCAGCCAAGATAAGACGGAGAGCAATCAGCCCCAGCATTTT